The 16 T cell receptor beta chains below all came from one sample that was sequenced in a study of blood T cell repertoires in COVID-19. Clones were read by immunoSEQ multiplex PCR, and TCRdb kept only the in-frame ones, dropping some. This table has 200,000 to 250,000 clones, 80% to 90% appearing once. Source material: peripheral blood. These receptors all stem from a man between 18 and 29 years old with active or convalescent COVID-19.

The chain employs TRBV6-1 and TRBJ1-1; maybe TRBD1 (6 bases). CDR1 and CDR2 (germline): MNHNS, SASEGT. The CDR3 extends over 16 amino acids. Trimming left V 1 base short and J 5 bases short, with 17 bases between. CDR3 sequence (DNA): TGTGCCAGCAGTGAAGAGACCACAGGGTATTTAACTGAAGCTTTCTTT. Residues: CASSEETTGYLTEAFF.

This clone was counted a single time. The chain joins TRBV9 to TRBJ2-3, with 7 nucleotides matching TRBD2. The CDR3 has 16 residues. J gave up 4 bases and V 2 bases, and 10 bases lay outside the gene matches. CDR1 is SGDLS and CDR2 is YYNGEE in the germline V gene. CDR3 nucleotides: TGTGCCAGCAGCGTGGGGGGGACCCCGTGGGCAGATACGCAGTATTTT. Translated, it gives CASSVGGTPWADTQYF.

This clone was detected once. The rearrangement joins TRBV27 to TRBJ1-3; 7 bases align to TRBD1. Trimming took 2 bases from V and 2 from J; bases not matched to a gene: 0. Germline V lookup: CDR1 MNHEY, CDR2 SMNVEV (reference sequence). This CDR3 has 14 amino acids. CDR3 sequence (DNA): TGTGCCAGCAGTTTAACAGGGGCTGGAAACACCATATATTTT. It is translated as CASSLTGAGNTIYF.

Only a few counts were recorded for this clone. The chain joins TRBV6-5 to TRBJ1-3, with D possibly TRBD1 on 6 matching bases. The V end was cut by 9 bases, the J end by 0 bases, with 15 bases between. This CDR3 spans 15 amino acids. Germline CDR1 is MNHEY and CDR2 is SVGAGI. The CDR3 DNA reads as TGTGCCAGTCACAGGGATTTCTACTCTGGAAACACCATATATTTT. Translating it yields CASHRDFYSGNTIYF.

The rearrangement joins TRBV12-3 or TRBV12-4 to TRBJ1-6; D unresolved. CDR3 size: 12 residues. The V gene lost 6 bases and the J gene lost 10 bases, with 10 bases spanning the gap. The CDR3 is CASRVPGSPLHF. For the CDR3, the DNA is TGTGCCAGCAGGGTGCCGGGATCACCCCTCCACTTT.

Details on this clone: The sample holds other DNA sequences that translate to the same CDR3. The CDR3 sequence is CASSLGQGNQPQHF. The DNA of the CDR3 is TGTGCCAGCAGCTTGGGACAGGGCAATCAGCCCCAGCATTTT. V is TRBV7-9 and J is TRBJ1-5, with 8 positions matching TRBD1. Trimming took 3 bases from V and 2 from J; bases not matched to a gene: 0. The V gene's germline CDR1 is SEHNR and CDR2 FQNEAQ (reference sequence). The CDR3 extends over 14 amino acids.

This clone was found once. The chain links TRBV7-9 to TRBJ2-7; 10 bases are shared with TRBD1. This CDR3 contains 15 residues. V lost 5 bases to trimming and J lost 2 bases; unmatched junction nucleotides: 6. Germline V gene data show CDR1 as SEHNR and CDR2 as FQNEAQ (reference sequence). The CDR3 nucleotides read TGTGCCAGCAGCCCCTGGGACAGGGGAACCTACGAGCAGTACTTC. Its translation: CASSPWDRGTYEQYF.

The chain combines TRBV6-5 with TRBJ2-2; the D is unclear. Trimming left V 0 bases short and J 4 bases short, with 3 bases between. The germline V gene encodes CDR1 MNHEY and CDR2 SVGAGI. The CDR3 runs 13 residues. CDR3 amino acids: CASSYSSTGELFF. For the CDR3, the DNA is TGTGCCAGCAGTTACTCGAGCACCGGGGAGCTGTTTTTT.

The chain joins TRBV30 to TRBJ1-2; 7 bases fit TRBD1. V trimming: 0 bases; J trimming: 5 bases; junction bases outside the gene matches: 6. The CDR3 extends over 14 amino acids. The germline CDR1 and CDR2 sequences are GTSNPN and SVGIG (reference sequence). The CDR3 nucleotides read TGTGCCTGGAGTGTCGGACAGGTGGGGTATGGCTACACCTTC. Translated: CAWSVGQVGYGYTF.

This chain uses TRBV21-1 with TRBJ2-7; TRBD1 was called by the table and not checked on the DNA. TRBV21-1 is annotated as a pseudogene. This CDR3 is 16 amino acids long. CDR3 amino acids: CASSPGDGTGGDEQYF. In DNA form, the CDR3 reads TGTGCCAGCAGCCCCGGCGATGGGACAGGGGGCGACGAGCAGTACTTC.

The J gene is TRBJ1-3, the V gene TRBV3-1 (or the pseudogene TRBV3-2); a possible D gene is TRBD1 (5 bases). Trimming cost V 2 bases and J 6 bases, with 14 bases left between them. The CDR3 sequence is 15 residues long. CDR1 and CDR2 from the germline V gene are LGHDT and YNNKEL (reference sequence). CDR3 coding DNA: TGTGCCAGCAGCCAACTTAGACAGCTCTCAAACACCATATATTTT. Protein: CASSQLRQLSNTIYF.

The rearrangement joins TRBV12-3 or TRBV12-4 to TRBJ1-5; maybe TRBD1 (6 bases). V gave up 6 bases and J gave up 5 bases, with 8 bases separating them. This CDR3 region has 12 residues. CDR3 coding DNA: TGTGCCAGCAGAACAGGGTATCAGCCCCAGCATTTT. It translates to CASRTGYQPQHF.

The chain employs TRBV7-8 and TRBJ2-3; TRBD2 matches at 7 bases. With 5 bases clipped from V and 0 bases from J, the junction kept 8 bases outside the gene matches. Germline lookup yields CDR1 SGHVS and CDR2 FQNEAQ. The CDR3 has 16 amino acids. The CDR3 loop reads CASSHLTSASTDTQYF. The CDR3 nucleotides read TGTGCCAGCAGCCACCTAACTAGCGCTAGCACAGATACGCAGTATTTT.

The chain is built from TRBV2 and TRBJ1-1; 7 bases match TRBD1. From germline, CDR1 is SNHLY and CDR2 FYNNEI. This CDR3 spans 15 amino acids. Trimming cost V 8 bases and J 10 bases; bases outside gene matches: 19. CDR3 DNA sequence: TGTGCCAGCTTCCGACAGGGCGGCGTAGATGTGAGAGCTTTCTTT. Translated: CASFRQGGVDVRAFF.

This chain joins TRBV19 and TRBJ1-6; D perhaps matches TRBD1 (5 bases). This CDR3 spans 17 amino acids. The ends were cut back, 5 bases at V and 4 bases at J, with 18 bases in the middle. CDR1 is LNHDA, CDR2 SQIVND, per germline (reference sequence). DNA for the CDR3: TGTGCCAGTAGTTCCGCGGACACCTTCGCTTATAATTCACCCCTCCACTTT. It specifies CASSSADTFAYNSPLHF.

This chain uses TRBV9 with TRBJ2-3; possibly TRBD2 for D (6 bases). This CDR3 region has 12 residues. V was shortened by 6 bases and J by 5 bases, with 10 bases between the two germline ends. Germline-derived CDR1 and CDR2 are SGDLS and YYNGEE. As DNA, the CDR3 is TGTGCCAGCAACCGGGAGCAAGATACGCAGTATTTT. Its protein product is CASNREQDTQYF. The full variable domain, its missing parts supplied by reference TRBV9 and TRBJ2-3, is DSGVTQTPKHLITATGQRVTLRCSPRSGDLSVYWYQQSLDQGLQFLIQYYNGEERAKGNILERFSAQQFPDLHSELNLSSLELGDSALYFCASNREQDTQYFGPGTRLTVL.